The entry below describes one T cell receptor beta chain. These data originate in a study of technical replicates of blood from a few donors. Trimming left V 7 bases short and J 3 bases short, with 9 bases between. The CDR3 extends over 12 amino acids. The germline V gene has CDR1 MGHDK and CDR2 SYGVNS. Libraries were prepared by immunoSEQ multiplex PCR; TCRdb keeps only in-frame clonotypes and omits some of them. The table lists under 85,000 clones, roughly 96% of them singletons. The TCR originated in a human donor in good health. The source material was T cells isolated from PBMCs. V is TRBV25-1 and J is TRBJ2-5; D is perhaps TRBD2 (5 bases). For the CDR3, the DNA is TGTGCCAGCAAACCGGGGAAAGAGACCCAGTACTTC. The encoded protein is CASKPGKETQYF.